The sequence of this T cell receptor beta chain was determined in a study of OX40 agonist ivuxolimab in advanced cancers. Patients with autoimmune history or systemic immunosuppression were excluded. Researchers took blood at baseline, on cycle 4 day 1, and on cycle 7 day 1. Measured with immunoSEQ multiplex PCR; TCRdb has only the in-frame clones, and not every one. The sample shows around 75,000 clones, roughly 86% of them seen only once. This CDR3 contains 16 residues. Per the germline V gene, CDR1 is SGHRS and CDR2 is YFSETQ. The V gene lost 4 bases and the J gene lost 7 bases, with 21 bases spanning the gap. Study conclusions and caveats: Those patients achieving a partial response at 0.1-3.0 mg/kg showed among the lowest clonal expansion. Among expanded peripheral T cells, antigen specificity went undetermined.

Concerning this clone: Antigen: not known.

This sample comprised CD4+ or CD8+ T cells sorted from blood, obtained in a trial of the OX40 agonist ivuxolimab. The chain recombines TRBV5-1 with TRBJ1-5, with D possibly being TRBD1 (6 bases). The sequence was collected from an adult with an advanced solid tumor such as melanoma, head and neck, liver or kidney cancer. CDR3 region: CASSPDPRGTGQPQHF. CDR3 DNA sequence: TGCGCCAGCAGCCCGGACCCCAGGGGTACGGGACAGCCCCAGCATTTT.